The 5 T cell receptor beta chains below all came from one sample that was sequenced in a study of blood T cell repertoires in COVID-19. Libraries were prepared by immunoSEQ multiplex PCR; TCRdb keeps only in-frame clonotypes and omits some of them. The repertoire consists of 200,000 or so clones, with around 84% occurring once and the leading ten covering less than 20%. The sample was peripheral blood. These receptors were taken from a human donor in a cohort sampled during active COVID-19.

The CDR3 sequence is CASSWDSINEKLFF. The CDR3 DNA is TGTGCCAGCAGCTGGGACAGCATAAATGAAAAACTGTTTTTT. The rearrangement uses TRBV7-9 and TRBJ1-4; 7 nucleotides line up with TRBD1. The CDR3 sequence is 14 residues long. V gave up 4 bases and J gave up 5 bases; unmatched junction bases: 4. Germline V gene lookup returns CDR1 SEHNR and CDR2 FQNEAQ (reference sequence).

CDR3 residues: CASSLSENYGYTF. Here the CDR3 DNA reads TGCGCCAGCAGCTTATCAGAAAACTATGGCTACACCTTC. This chain joins TRBV5-1 and TRBJ1-2; D gene unclear. CDR1 and CDR2 (germline): SGHRS, YFSETQ. Trimming pared 2 bases from V and 2 bases from J, leaving 7 bases between. The CDR3 consists of 13 residues.

This sequence joins TRBV10-2 and TRBJ2-7, with 8 bases fitting TRBD2. Germline V gene lookup returns CDR1 WSHSY and CDR2 SAAADI. This CDR3 is 16 amino acids long. Trimming cost V 3 bases and J 5 bases; bases outside gene matches: 12. This CDR3 reads CASSDKASGSLHEQYF. CDR3 in DNA: TGCGCCAGCAGTGACAAAGCGAGCGGGAGTCTCCACGAGCAGTACTTC.

The table lists this clone with a few counts. The chain employs TRBV5-1 and TRBJ2-7; unclear D gene. This CDR3 is built from 12 residues. Trimming removed 4 bases from V and 3 bases from J, with 8 bases in between. Germline loops: CDR1 SGHRS, CDR2 YFSETQ. Here the CDR3 DNA reads TGCGCCAGCAGCGCCACCAGCTACGAGCAGTACTTC. It encodes CASSATSYEQYF. The variable domain in full, with the rest retrieved from reference TRBV5-1 and TRBJ2-7, is KAGVTQTPRYLIKTRGQQVTLSCSPISGHRSVSWYQQTPGQGLQFLFEYFSETQRNKGNFPGRFSGRQFSNSRSEMNVSTLELGDSALYLCASSATSYEQYFGPGTRLTVT.

This clone was seen a few times. The CDR3 DNA reads TGTGCCAGCAGCCTGGGACAGGGTTCCTACAATGAGCAGTTCTTC. This gives the protein CASSLGQGSYNEQFF. The J gene is TRBJ2-1, the V gene TRBV9; 9 nucleotides align to TRBD1. There are 15 residues in the CDR3. The ends lost 4 bases at V and 1 base at J; junction bases unmatched: 3. Germline V lookup: CDR1 SGDLS, CDR2 YYNGEE.